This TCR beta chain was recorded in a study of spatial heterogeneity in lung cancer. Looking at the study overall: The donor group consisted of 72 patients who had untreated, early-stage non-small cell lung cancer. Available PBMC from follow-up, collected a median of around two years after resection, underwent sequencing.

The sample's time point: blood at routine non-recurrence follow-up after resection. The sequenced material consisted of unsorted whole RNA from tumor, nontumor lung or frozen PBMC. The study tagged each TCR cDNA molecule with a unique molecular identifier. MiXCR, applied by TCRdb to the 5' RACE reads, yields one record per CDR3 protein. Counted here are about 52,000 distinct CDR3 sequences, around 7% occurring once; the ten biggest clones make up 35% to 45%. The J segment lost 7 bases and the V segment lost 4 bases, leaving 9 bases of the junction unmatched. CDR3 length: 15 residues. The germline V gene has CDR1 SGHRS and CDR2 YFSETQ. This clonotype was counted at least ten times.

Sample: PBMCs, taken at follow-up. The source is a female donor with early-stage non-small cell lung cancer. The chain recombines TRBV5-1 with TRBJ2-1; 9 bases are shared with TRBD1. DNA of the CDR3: TGCGCCAGCAGCCTAAGGACAGGGGCGGGGAATGAGCAGTTCTTC. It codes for CASSLRTGAGNEQFF.